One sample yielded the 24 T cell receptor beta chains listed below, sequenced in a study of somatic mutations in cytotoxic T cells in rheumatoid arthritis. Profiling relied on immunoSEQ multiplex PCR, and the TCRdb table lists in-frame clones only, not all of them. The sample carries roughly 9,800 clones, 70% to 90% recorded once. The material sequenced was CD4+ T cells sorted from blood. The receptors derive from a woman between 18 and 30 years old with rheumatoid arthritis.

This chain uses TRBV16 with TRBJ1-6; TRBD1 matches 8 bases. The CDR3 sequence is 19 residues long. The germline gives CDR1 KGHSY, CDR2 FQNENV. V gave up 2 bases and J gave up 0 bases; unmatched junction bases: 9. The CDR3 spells CASSQRDRLISSYNSPLHF. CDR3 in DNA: TGTGCCAGCAGCCAAAGGGACAGGCTAATAAGCTCCTATAATTCACCCCTCCACTTT.

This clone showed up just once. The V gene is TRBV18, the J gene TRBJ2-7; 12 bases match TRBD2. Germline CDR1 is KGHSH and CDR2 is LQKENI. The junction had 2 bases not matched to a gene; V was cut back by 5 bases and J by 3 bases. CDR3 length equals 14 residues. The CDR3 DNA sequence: TGTGCCAGCTCATCGGGACTAGCGGGCTACGAGCAGTACTTC. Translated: CASSSGLAGYEQYF. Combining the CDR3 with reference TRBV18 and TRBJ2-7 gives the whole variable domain NAGVMQNPRHLVRRRGQEARLRCSPMKGHSHVYWYRQLPEEGLKFMVYLQKENIIDESGMPKERFSAEFPKEGPSILRIQQVVRGDSAAYFCASSSGLAGYEQYFGPGTRLTVT.

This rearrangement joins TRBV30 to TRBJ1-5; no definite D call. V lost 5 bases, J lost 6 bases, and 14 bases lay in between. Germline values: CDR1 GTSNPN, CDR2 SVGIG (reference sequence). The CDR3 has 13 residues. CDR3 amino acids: CAWAVAGSQPQHF. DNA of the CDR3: TGTGCCTGGGCCGTGGCGGGGAGTCAGCCCCAGCATTTT.

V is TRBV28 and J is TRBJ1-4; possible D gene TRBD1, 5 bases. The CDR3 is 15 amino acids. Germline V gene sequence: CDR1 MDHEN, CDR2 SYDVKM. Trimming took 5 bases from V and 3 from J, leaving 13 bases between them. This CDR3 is CASSPGGVANEKLFF. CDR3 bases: TGTGCCAGCAGTCCCGGGGGGGTGGCTAATGAAAAACTGTTTTTT.

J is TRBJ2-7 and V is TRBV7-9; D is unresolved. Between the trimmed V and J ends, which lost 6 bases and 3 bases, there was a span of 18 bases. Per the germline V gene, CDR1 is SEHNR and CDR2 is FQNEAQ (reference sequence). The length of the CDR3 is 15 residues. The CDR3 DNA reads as TGTGCCAGCAGTGCAAGATTCGAGTCGGGCTACGAGCAGTACTTC. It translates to CASSARFESGYEQYF.

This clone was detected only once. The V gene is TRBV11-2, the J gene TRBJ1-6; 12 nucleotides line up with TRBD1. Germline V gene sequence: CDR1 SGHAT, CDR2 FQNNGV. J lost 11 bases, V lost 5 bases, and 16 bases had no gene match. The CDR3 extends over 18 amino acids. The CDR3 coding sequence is TGTGCCAGCAGCCCCGGGACAGGGGGCACCTCGGGGAGGACACCCCTCCACTTT. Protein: CASSPGTGGTSGRTPLHF.

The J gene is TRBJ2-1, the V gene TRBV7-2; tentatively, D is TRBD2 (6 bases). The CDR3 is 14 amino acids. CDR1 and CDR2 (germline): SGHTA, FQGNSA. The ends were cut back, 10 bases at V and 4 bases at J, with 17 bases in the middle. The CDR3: CATQPGDTYNEQFF. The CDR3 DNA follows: TGTGCCACCCAACCGGGGGATACATACAATGAGCAGTTCTTC.

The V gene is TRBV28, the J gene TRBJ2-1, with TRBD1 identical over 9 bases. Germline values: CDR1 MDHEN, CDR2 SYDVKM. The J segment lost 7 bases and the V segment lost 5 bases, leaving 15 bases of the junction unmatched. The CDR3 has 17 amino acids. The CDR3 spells CASSPQPRDRVLNEQFF. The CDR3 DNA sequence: TGTGCCAGCAGTCCCCAACCAAGGGACAGGGTTTTAAATGAGCAGTTCTTC.

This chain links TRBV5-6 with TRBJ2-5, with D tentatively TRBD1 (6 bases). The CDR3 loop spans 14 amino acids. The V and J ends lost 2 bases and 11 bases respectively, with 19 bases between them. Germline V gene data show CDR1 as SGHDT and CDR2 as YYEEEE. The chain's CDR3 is CASSLGRQVEEQYF. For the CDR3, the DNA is TGTGCCAGCAGCTTAGGTCGACAGGTCGAAGAGCAGTACTTC.

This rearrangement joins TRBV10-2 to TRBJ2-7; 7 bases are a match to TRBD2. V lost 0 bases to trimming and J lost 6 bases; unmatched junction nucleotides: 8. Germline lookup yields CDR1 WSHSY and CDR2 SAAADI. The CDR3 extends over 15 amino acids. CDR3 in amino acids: CASSESAGVVTEQYF. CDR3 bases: TGCGCCAGCAGTGAGTCGGCGGGAGTAGTAACCGAGCAGTACTTC.

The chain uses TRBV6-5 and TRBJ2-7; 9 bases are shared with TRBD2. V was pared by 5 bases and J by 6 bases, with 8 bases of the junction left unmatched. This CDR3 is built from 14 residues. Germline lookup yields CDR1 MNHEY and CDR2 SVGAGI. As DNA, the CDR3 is TGTGCCAGCAGTATGGTAGCGGGAGAGACCGAGCAGTACTTC. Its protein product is CASSMVAGETEQYF.

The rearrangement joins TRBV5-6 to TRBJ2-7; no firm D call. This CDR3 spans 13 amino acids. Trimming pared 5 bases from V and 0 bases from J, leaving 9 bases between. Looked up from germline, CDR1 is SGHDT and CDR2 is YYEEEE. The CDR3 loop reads CASRLVGSYEQYF. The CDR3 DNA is TGTGCCAGCAGACTCGTCGGCTCCTACGAGCAGTACTTC.

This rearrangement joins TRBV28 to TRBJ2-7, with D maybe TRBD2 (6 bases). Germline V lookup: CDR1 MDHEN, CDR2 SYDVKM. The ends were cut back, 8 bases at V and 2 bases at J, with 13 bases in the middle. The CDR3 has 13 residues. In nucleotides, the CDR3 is TGTGCCAGCGGGGAGGCCCAGCCCTACGAGCAGTACTTC. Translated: CASGEAQPYEQYF.

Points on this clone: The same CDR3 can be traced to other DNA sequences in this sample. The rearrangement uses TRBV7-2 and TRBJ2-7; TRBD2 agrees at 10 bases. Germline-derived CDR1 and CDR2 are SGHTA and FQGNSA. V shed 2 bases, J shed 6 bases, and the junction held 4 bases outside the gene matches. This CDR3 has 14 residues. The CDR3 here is CASSLPAGGPEQYF. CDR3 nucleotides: TGTGCCAGCAGCTTACCAGCGGGGGGGCCCGAGCAGTACTTC.

CDR3 bases: TGTGCCAGCAGCAAGGGACTAGCGGGAGACGGCAATGAGCAGTTCTTC. Translated, it gives CASSKGLAGDGNEQFF. The chain recombines TRBV28 with TRBJ2-1; 14 bases are shared with TRBD2. The V segment lost 6 bases and the J segment 6 bases; nucleotides outside the gene matches: 7. CDR1 is MDHEN and CDR2 is SYDVKM in the germline V gene. The CDR3 has 16 amino acids.

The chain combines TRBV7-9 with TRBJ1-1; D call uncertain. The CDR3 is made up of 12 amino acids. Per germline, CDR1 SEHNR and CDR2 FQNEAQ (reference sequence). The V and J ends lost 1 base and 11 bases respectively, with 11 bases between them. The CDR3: CASSLETNRAFF. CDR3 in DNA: TGTGCCAGCAGCTTAGAGACAAATCGGGCTTTCTTT.

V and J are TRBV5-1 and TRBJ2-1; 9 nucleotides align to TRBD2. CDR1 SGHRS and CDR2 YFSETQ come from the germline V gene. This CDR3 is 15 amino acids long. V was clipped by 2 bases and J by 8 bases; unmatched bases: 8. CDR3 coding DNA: TGCGCCAGCAGCTTTTCTAGCGGGGAAGTCGATGAGCAGTTCTTC. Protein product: CASSFSSGEVDEQFF.

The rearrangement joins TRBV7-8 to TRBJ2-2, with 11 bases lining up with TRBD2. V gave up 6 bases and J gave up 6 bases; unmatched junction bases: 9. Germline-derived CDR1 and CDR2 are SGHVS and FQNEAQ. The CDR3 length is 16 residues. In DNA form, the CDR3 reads TGTGCCAGCAGATGGGGAACTAGCGGGAGATCCGGGGAGCTGTTTTTT. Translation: CASRWGTSGRSGELFF.

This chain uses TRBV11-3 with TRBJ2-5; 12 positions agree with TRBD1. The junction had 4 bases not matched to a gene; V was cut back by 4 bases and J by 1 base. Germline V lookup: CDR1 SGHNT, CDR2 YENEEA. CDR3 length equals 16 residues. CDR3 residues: CASSSGTGGRQETQYF. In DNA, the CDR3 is TGTGCCAGCAGCTCCGGGACAGGGGGCCGCCAAGAGACCCAGTACTTC. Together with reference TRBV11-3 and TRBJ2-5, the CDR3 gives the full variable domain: EAGVVQSPRYKIIEKKQPVAFWCNPISGHNTLYWYLQNLGQGPELLIRYENEEAVDDSQLPKDRFSAERLKGVDSTLKIQPAELGDSAVYLCASSSGTGGRQETQYFGPGTRLLVL.

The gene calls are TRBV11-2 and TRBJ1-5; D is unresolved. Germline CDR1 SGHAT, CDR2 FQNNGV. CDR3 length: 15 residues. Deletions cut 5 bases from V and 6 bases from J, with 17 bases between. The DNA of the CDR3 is TGTGCCAGCAGCATGGACGGAGGAATTTCTCAGCCCCAGCATTTT. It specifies CASSMDGGISQPQHF.

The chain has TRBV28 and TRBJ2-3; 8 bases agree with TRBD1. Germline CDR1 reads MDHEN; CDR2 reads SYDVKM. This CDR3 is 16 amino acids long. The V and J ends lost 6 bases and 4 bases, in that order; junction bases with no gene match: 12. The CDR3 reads CASSSNGAGGPDTQYF. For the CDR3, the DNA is TGTGCCAGCAGCTCAAATGGAGCAGGGGGCCCAGATACGCAGTATTTT.

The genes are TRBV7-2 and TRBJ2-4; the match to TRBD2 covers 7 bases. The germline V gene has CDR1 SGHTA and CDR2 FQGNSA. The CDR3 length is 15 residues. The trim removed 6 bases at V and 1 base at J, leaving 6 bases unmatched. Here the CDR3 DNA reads TGTGCCAGCAGGCCCGCCGGGGGGGCCAAAAACATTCAGTACTTC. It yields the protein CASRPAGGAKNIQYF.

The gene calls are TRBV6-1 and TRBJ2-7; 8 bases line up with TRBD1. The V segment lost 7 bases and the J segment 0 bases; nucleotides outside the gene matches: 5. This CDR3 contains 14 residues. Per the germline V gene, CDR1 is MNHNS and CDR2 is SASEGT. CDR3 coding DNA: TGTGCCAGCACTAGGGACAGGAGCTCCTACGAGCAGTACTTC. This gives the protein CASTRDRSSYEQYF.

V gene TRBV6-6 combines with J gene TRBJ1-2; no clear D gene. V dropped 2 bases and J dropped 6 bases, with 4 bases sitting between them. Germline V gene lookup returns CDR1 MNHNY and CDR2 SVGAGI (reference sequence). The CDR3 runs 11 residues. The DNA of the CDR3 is TGTGCCAGCAGTTACGTAGATGGCTACACCTTC. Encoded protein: CASSYVDGYTF.